The 7 T cell receptor beta chains presented below share a single source sample, sequenced in a study of shared clonotypes between healthy human individuals (TCRdb year 2020). The library was prepared using the immunoSEQ multiplex PCR assay. The source is immuneACCESS, and TCRdb retained only in-frame sequences with V and J called. Part of the clones is not carried over; for the studies checked, unresolved V genes explain less than half of this, and the remainder is unexplained. The sample data list 300,000 to 400,000 clones, and roughly 70% of these were observed just once. Under 13% of the sample rests with the top ten. The sequenced material came from memory CD4+ T cells sorted from blood. The cell subset or site label corresponds to: CD45RA-negative fraction. The receptors come from a young man in good health.

The chain uses TRBV7-2 and TRBJ1-5, with D possibly being TRBD1 (5 bases). The germline CDR1 and CDR2 sequences are SGHTA and FQGNSA. Trimming removed 7 bases from V and 4 bases from J, with 14 bases in between. The CDR3 sequence is 14 residues long. This CDR3 is CASNLLGANQPQHF. The CDR3 DNA is TGTGCCAGCAATTTGTTAGGGGCAAATCAGCCCCAGCATTTT.

The rearrangement links TRBV5-1 to TRBJ2-3; the D is unclear. The CDR3 is 14 residues long. The germline V and J ends were trimmed by 5 bases and 1 base, with 11 bases remaining between them. Germline values: CDR1 SGHRS, CDR2 YFSETQ. Here the CDR3 DNA reads TGCGCCAGCAGGCGATACCACCGCACAGATACGCAGTATTTT. Translated, it gives CASRRYHRTDTQYF.

The rearrangement joins TRBV18 to TRBJ1-4; D perhaps matches TRBD1 (5 bases). The CDR3 contains 14 residues. Germline V gene lookup returns CDR1 KGHSH and CDR2 LQKENI. V lost 4 bases, J lost 4 bases, and 10 bases lay in between. The CDR3 spells CASSRRDLNEKLFF. The CDR3 DNA is TGTGCCAGCTCACGTCGGGACCTTAATGAAAAACTGTTTTTT.

V is TRBV11-2 and J is TRBJ2-7; D is unclear. The CDR3 length is 15 residues. V lost 1 base and J 2 bases, leaving 12 bases between the germline ends. Looked up from germline, CDR1 is SGHAT and CDR2 is FQNNGV. The CDR3 reads CASSLAEFTTYEQYF. As DNA, the CDR3 is TGTGCCAGCAGCTTAGCCGAATTCACAACCTACGAGCAGTACTTC.

This clone was found a few times. The genes are TRBV16 and TRBJ1-1; the D is unclear. The ends were cut back, 2 bases at V and 3 bases at J, with 10 bases in the middle. The CDR3 loop spans 14 amino acids. Germline CDR1 is KGHSY and CDR2 is FQNENV. CDR3 protein: CASSQEGGYTEAFF. CDR3 nucleotides: TGTGCCAGCAGCCAAGAGGGTGGTTACACTGAAGCTTTCTTT.

The chain recombines TRBV10-3 with TRBJ1-2; D remains unclear. The length of the CDR3 is 12 residues. The germline V and J ends were trimmed by 3 bases and 8 bases, with 10 bases remaining between them. Germline V lookup: CDR1 ENHRY, CDR2 SYGVKD. The CDR3 DNA reads as TGTGCCATCAGTGATCAACTTTCCGGCTACACCTTC. Translating gives CAISDQLSGYTF.

This clone was seen a few times. V and J are TRBV7-9 and TRBJ2-5; D unresolved. Trimming took off 0 bases at V and 6 bases at J, with 2 bases between the two ends. This CDR3 is 11 amino acids long. CDR1 and CDR2 from the germline V gene are SEHNR and FQNEAQ (reference sequence). The CDR3 DNA sequence: TGTGCCAGCAGCTTAGCAAAGACCCAGTACTTC. Amino acids: CASSLAKTQYF.